This paragraph covers one T cell receptor (beta chain) sequence. Trimming shortened V by 5 bases and J by 2 bases, and 12 bases separated the two germline ends. Germline CDR1 reads LNHDA; CDR2 reads SQIVND (reference sequence). The CDR3 sequence is 14 residues long. TCRdb keeps only in-frame clones here, not all; method: immunoSEQ multiplex PCR. Here the sample spans more than 95,000 clones, 75% to 90% being singletons. This specimen belongs to a study of blood T cell repertoires in COVID-19. The receptor was isolated from a man aged 30-40 years with acute or convalescent COVID-19. The specimen sequenced was peripheral blood. The chain employs TRBV19 and TRBJ2-5, with D perhaps TRBD1 (6 bases). As DNA, the CDR3 is TGTGCCAGTAGTCTACAAGACAGGCAAGAGACCCAGTACTTC. Encoded protein: CASSLQDRQETQYF. Together with reference TRBV19 and TRBJ2-5, the CDR3 gives the full variable domain: DGGITQSPKYLFRKEGQNVTLSCEQNLNHDAMYWYRQDPGQGLRLIYYSQIVNDFQKGDIAEGYSVSREKKESFPLTVTSAQKNPTAFYLCASSLQDRQETQYFGPGTRLLVL.